This T cell receptor beta chain is drawn from a study of graft-versus-host responses after intestinal transplantation. The authors seeded around 200,000 CFSE-labeled responder cells together with around 200,000 irradiated stimulator cells tagged with violet dye. Using immunoSEQ multiplex PCR, the repertoire was profiled, and TCRdb retains in-frame clones only, with some absent. Found here are roughly 21,000 clones, 33% of them singletons; the top ten hold 7.5% to 9.5%. Trimming at V came to 8 bases and at J to 6 bases, leaving 5 bases not matched to a gene. Germline values: CDR1 SNHLY, CDR2 FYNNEI. The CDR3 is made up of 12 amino acids.

This clonotype originated in a human patient who received an intestinal transplant. The sample consisted of alloreactive CD8+ T cells from a mixed lymphocyte reaction culture, taken before intestinal transplant. Subset in this sample: CFSE-low proliferating T cells sorted from roughly six-day pre-transplant mixed lymphocyte reaction (GvH or HvG direction). The genes are TRBV2 and TRBJ1-2; 8 nucleotides align to TRBD1. CDR3 loop: CASLQGADGYTF. The CDR3 nucleotides are TGTGCCAGCCTCCAGGGGGCGGATGGCTACACCTTC.